Shown below are 25 T cell receptor beta chains from a single sample sequenced in a study of technical replicates of blood from a few donors. Assay used: immunoSEQ multiplex PCR; TCRdb lists only in-frame clones, some missing. The profile covers 65,000 to 85,000 clones, with about 93% appearing a single time and about 0.4% taken by the ten largest. Sequencing input: T cells isolated from PBMCs. The receptors were sampled from a human donor in good health.

The chain is built from TRBV6-5 and TRBJ1-1; a weak D match, TRBD1 (5 bases). V was clipped by 2 bases and J by 11 bases, with 15 bases between them. Germline CDR1 and CDR2: MNHEY and SVGAGI. The CDR3 sequence is 13 residues long. This chain's CDR3 is CASSYNWRGSAFF. DNA for the CDR3: TGTGCCAGCAGTTACAATTGGAGGGGTAGTGCTTTCTTT.

This sequence joins TRBV2 and TRBJ2-4, with TRBD1 as a possible D gene (6 bases). Germline CDR1 reads SNHLY; CDR2 reads FYNNEI. CDR3 length: 12 residues. Between the trimmed V and J ends, which lost 4 bases and 7 bases, there was a span of 8 bases. The CDR3 DNA sequence: TGTGCCAGCAGTGCAACAGGGAACATTCAGTACTTC. This sequence encodes CASSATGNIQYF.

V and J are TRBV7-3 and TRBJ2-2; 7 bases align to TRBD2. V shed 2 bases and J 3 bases; nucleotides not matched to a gene: 3. CDR3 length: 15 amino acids. Germline V gives CDR1 SGHTA, CDR2 FQGTGA. Written as DNA, the CDR3 is TGTGCCAGCAGCTTATTTGCGGGAGACACCGGGGAGCTGTTTTTT. This codes for CASSLFAGDTGELFF.

The sample holds one count of this clone. The J gene is TRBJ2-3, the V gene TRBV11-3; TRBD1 matches at 8 bases. The germline gives CDR1 SGHNT, CDR2 YENEEA. The CDR3 loop spans 14 amino acids. Trimming cost V 5 bases and J 5 bases; bases outside gene matches: 6. CDR3 amino acids: CASSPGQGGDTQYF. As DNA, the CDR3 is TGTGCCAGCAGCCCTGGACAGGGCGGAGATACGCAGTATTTT.

The chain has TRBV7-6 and TRBJ2-5, with TRBD2 matching over 14 bases. The CDR3 contains 18 residues. With V trimmed by 1 base and J by 1 base, 5 bases remained unmatched. Germline V gene data show CDR1 as SGHVS and CDR2 as FNYEAQ. CDR3 bases: TGTGCCAGCAGCTTAGGCAGACTAGCGGGAGGGTTCCAAGAGACCCAGTACTTC. It translates to CASSLGRLAGGFQETQYF.

The chain joins TRBV6-5 to TRBJ1-2, with 10 bases fitting TRBD1. Germline CDR1 and CDR2: MNHEY and SVGAGI. Trimming at V came to 2 bases and at J to 3 bases, leaving 6 bases not matched to a gene. There are 16 residues in the CDR3. The CDR3 reads CASSYIAGQGYYGYTF. The CDR3 DNA is TGTGCCAGCAGTTACATTGCGGGACAGGGGTACTATGGCTACACCTTC.

The gene calls are TRBV7-9 and TRBJ2-2; D perhaps matches TRBD1 (5 bases). Germline loops: CDR1 SEHNR, CDR2 FQNEAQ (reference sequence). The V end lost 2 bases, the J end lost 5 bases, and 6 bases lay between the germline ends. The CDR3 length is 13 residues. CDR3 loop: CASSLRGTGELFF. The CDR3 DNA follows: TGTGCCAGCAGCTTAAGGGGTACCGGGGAGCTGTTTTTT.

V is TRBV28 and J is TRBJ1-2; the D gene is possibly TRBD1 (6 bases). The CDR3 spans 16 residues. Germline V gene lookup returns CDR1 MDHEN and CDR2 SYDVKM. V lost 5 bases, J lost 0 bases, and 16 bases lay in between. The CDR3: CASSIGGGQANYGYTF. As DNA, the CDR3 is TGTGCCAGCAGTATAGGGGGAGGGCAAGCTAACTATGGCTACACCTTC.

The CDR3 DNA reads TGTGCCAGCAGCACTGGACTAATTCATGAGCAGTTCTTC. Its protein is CASSTGLIHEQFF. The chain links TRBV7-2 to TRBJ2-1, with D perhaps TRBD2 (6 bases). Germline values: CDR1 SGHTA, CDR2 FQGNSA. CDR3 length equals 13 residues. The V and J ends lost 5 bases and 8 bases respectively, with 13 bases between them.

The chain combines TRBV11-1 with TRBJ1-1; a possible D gene is TRBD1 (6 bases). There are 15 residues in the CDR3. Trimming took 8 bases from V and 0 from J, leaving 16 bases between them. The germline gives CDR1 SGHAT, CDR2 FQDESV (reference sequence). This CDR3 is CASVQGRHLNTEAFF. For the CDR3, the DNA is TGTGCCAGCGTACAGGGCCGGCATCTGAACACTGAAGCTTTCTTT.

The J gene is TRBJ1-5, the V gene TRBV19; D perhaps matches TRBD1 (5 bases). Trimming pared 4 bases from V and 1 base from J, leaving 17 bases between. This CDR3 region has 17 residues. CDR1 is LNHDA, CDR2 SQIVND, per germline (reference sequence). CDR3 sequence (DNA): TGTGCCAGTAGTACCTCGTGGGGGGAATGGAGCAATCAGCCCCAGCATTTT. Translated: CASSTSWGEWSNQPQHF.

This chain connects TRBV2 to TRBJ1-1; no clear D. This CDR3 region has 11 residues. Trimming shortened V by 3 bases and J by 11 bases, and 10 bases separated the two germline ends. Per germline, CDR1 SNHLY and CDR2 FYNNEI. In DNA, the CDR3 is TGTGCCAGCAGTGAGGCAGGTTGTGCTTTCTTT. Translation gives CASSEAGCAFF. The variable domain in full, completed from reference TRBV2 and TRBJ1-1, reads EPEVTQTPSHQVTQMGQEVILRCVPISNHLYFYWYRQILGQKVEFLVSFYNNEISEKSEIFDDQFSVERPDGSNFTLKIRSTKLEDSAMYFCASSEAGCAFFGQGTRLTVV.

This sequence joins TRBV7-9 and TRBJ2-1, with 8 bases that match TRBD2. The CDR3 covers 16 residues. With V trimmed by 5 bases and J by 4 bases, 10 bases remained unmatched. Per the germline V gene, CDR1 is SEHNR and CDR2 is FQNEAQ (reference sequence). CDR3 DNA: TGTGCCAGCAGCCCACGGCAACTAGCGGAGTACAATGAGCAGTTCTTC. Its protein is CASSPRQLAEYNEQFF.

The V gene is TRBV28, the J gene TRBJ1-1; no clear D gene. The CDR3 runs to 16 residues. Per the germline V gene, CDR1 is MDHEN and CDR2 is SYDVKM. The V end lost 5 bases, the J end lost 0 bases, and 16 bases lay between the germline ends. This CDR3 reads CASSRTQRLMNTEAFF. The CDR3 coding sequence is TGTGCCAGCAGTCGTACCCAGAGACTCATGAACACTGAAGCTTTCTTT.

The rearrangement links TRBV9 to TRBJ2-6; a possible D gene is TRBD2 (5 bases). Germline CDR1 and CDR2: SGDLS and YYNGEE. CDR3 size: 16 residues. V lost 1 base and J 3 bases, leaving 11 bases between the germline ends. CDR3 region: CASSVRRLGGANVLTF. As DNA, the CDR3 is TGTGCCAGCAGCGTAAGGAGGCTAGGTGGGGCCAACGTCCTGACTTTC. The full variable domain, in which reference TRBV9 and TRBJ2-6 provide the parts outside the CDR3, is DSGVTQTPKHLITATGQRVTLRCSPRSGDLSVYWYQQSLDQGLQFLIQYYNGEERAKGNILERFSAQQFPDLHSELNLSSLELGDSALYFCASSVRRLGGANVLTFGAGSRLTVL.

This clone was found once. The gene calls are TRBV11-2 and TRBJ2-3; tentatively, D is TRBD2 (6 bases). The CDR3 is made up of 13 amino acids. Trimming stripped 6 bases from V and 3 bases from J, with 10 bases between. Germline V lookup: CDR1 SGHAT, CDR2 FQNNGV. The CDR3, as DNA: TGTGCCAGCAGAAGACTAGGTACAGATACGCAGTATTTT. Translation gives CASRRLGTDTQYF.

V usage is TRBV19 and J usage is TRBJ2-1; tentatively, D is TRBD2 (7 bases). Per the germline V gene, CDR1 is LNHDA and CDR2 is SQIVND (reference sequence). This CDR3 is built from 15 residues. Trimming removed 4 bases from V and 5 bases from J, with 15 bases in between. The CDR3, as DNA: TGTGCCAGTAGTACTTCAGCGGGACAAAACAATGAGCAGTTCTTC. This translates into CASSTSAGQNNEQFF.

The chain joins TRBV6-4 to TRBJ2-1, with 7 bases identical to TRBD2. This CDR3 contains 14 residues. V was clipped by 6 bases and J by 9 bases; unmatched bases: 11. From germline, CDR1 is MRHNA and CDR2 SNTAGT. CDR3 protein: CASSAEGGPTEQFF. For the CDR3, the DNA is TGTGCCAGCAGCGCCGAGGGAGGGCCGACTGAGCAGTTCTTC.

This clone was seen more than once but under ten times. The V gene is TRBV30, the J gene TRBJ1-5; 8 bases match TRBD1. V shed 0 bases, J shed 6 bases, and the junction held 4 bases outside the gene matches. Germline-derived CDR1 and CDR2 are GTSNPN and SVGIG (reference sequence). This CDR3 has 14 residues. CDR3 sequence reads: CAWSVGTGLQPQHF. The CDR3 nucleotides are TGTGCCTGGAGTGTAGGGACAGGTCTTCAGCCCCAGCATTTT.

CDR3 sequence: CASSTSGQYISYEQYF. In nucleotides, the CDR3 is TGTGCCAGCAGCACTTCGGGACAGTACATCTCCTACGAGCAGTACTTC. The rearrangement joins TRBV21-1 to TRBJ2-7; the listed D gene, TRBD1, was not tested against the DNA. TRBV21-1 is annotated as a pseudogene. This CDR3 spans 16 amino acids.

The sample holds one count of this clone. This chain joins TRBV10-3 and TRBJ2-7; 8 positions agree with TRBD1. V trimming: 6 bases; J trimming: 0 bases; junction bases outside the gene matches: 22. The CDR3 sequence is 20 residues long. Per the germline V gene, CDR1 is ENHRY and CDR2 is SYGVKD. The DNA for the CDR3 is TGTGCCATCAGGAGACAGGGGCAGGCTCTTGGGGTGAGAAGCTCCTACGAGCAGTACTTC. Translated: CAIRRQGQALGVRSSYEQYF.

This clone was observed a single time. The rearrangement links TRBV9 to TRBJ2-3; D possibly corresponds to TRBD2 (5 bases). Germline values: CDR1 SGDLS, CDR2 YYNGEE. The CDR3 contains 15 residues. The germline V and J ends were trimmed by 1 base and 3 bases, with 12 bases remaining between them. CDR3 residues: CASSVRGRRTDTQYF. The CDR3 DNA reads as TGTGCCAGCAGCGTACGGGGTCGACGGACAGATACGCAGTATTTT.

The chain combines TRBV11-2 with TRBJ2-2; TRBD2 aligns across 7 bases. J was trimmed by 6 bases and V by 6 bases; bases with no gene match: 4. The germline V gene encodes CDR1 SGHAT and CDR2 FQNNGV. The CDR3 contains 13 residues. The CDR3 coding sequence is TGTGCCAGCAGTTATGGACTAGCCGGGGAGCTGTTTTTT. Encoded protein: CASSYGLAGELFF.

V gene TRBV2 combines with J gene TRBJ2-1; 10 nucleotides agree with TRBD2. CDR3 size: 15 residues. Germline V gene lookup returns CDR1 SNHLY and CDR2 FYNNEI. V lost 4 bases to trimming and J lost 5 bases; unmatched junction nucleotides: 5. Here the CDR3 reads CASSVWLAGDNEQFF. The CDR3 DNA reads as TGTGCCAGCAGTGTCTGGCTAGCGGGGGACAATGAGCAGTTCTTC.

V gene TRBV7-2 combines with J gene TRBJ1-1; perhaps TRBD1 as D (6 bases). CDR3 length equals 13 residues. The V and J ends lost 5 bases and 3 bases respectively, with 10 bases between them. Germline lookup yields CDR1 SGHTA and CDR2 FQGNSA. The CDR3 region has the DNA TGTGCCAGCAGCCAAACAGGGTACACTGAAGCTTTCTTT. Residues: CASSQTGYTEAFF.